These T cell receptor beta chains were read from a single sample in a study of cytomegalovirus exposure and HLA in healthy donors. Generated by immunoSEQ multiplex PCR, the TCRdb table keeps only in-frame clones and is missing some. The sample contains some 130,000 clones, about 81% of which appear only once. The sequenced material came from PBMCs. The source is a woman in her forties or fifties in good health and CMV-seropositive. CDR3s include the opening cysteine and the closing phenylalanine or tryptophan. The D gene is left open where the match is weak. Where a row states a size, it is once, few, many or the class of an expanded clone; other rows omit it.

j_call,v_call,clone_size,d_call,cdr3_nt,cdr3_aa
TRBJ1-2,TRBV29-1,NA,TRBD1,TGCAGCGTTCCCCCCGACAGGGGGTACTATGGCTACACCTTC,CSVPPDRGYYGYTF
TRBJ2-2,TRBV2,NA,TRBD2,TGTGCCAGCAAGCGGGAGGGGTTTACCGGGGAGCTGTTTTTT,CASKREGFTGELFF
TRBJ2-1,TRBV7-8,NA,NA,TGTGCCAGCAGCTTAGATTTAGCGCACTCCTACAATGAGCAGTTCTTC,CASSLDLAHSYNEQFF
TRBJ2-1,TRBV11-1,NA,TRBD2,TGTGCCAGCAGCTTATCGGGAGGGTATGGCAATGAGCAGTTCTTC,CASSLSGGYGNEQFF
TRBJ2-1,TRBV5-1,NA,TRBD2,TGCGCCAGCAGCTTGGTTCTAGCGGGATATGAGCAGTTCTTC,CASSLVLAGYEQFF
TRBJ1-1,TRBV2,NA,NA,TGTGCCAGCGTCGACGGGTTAAAGGGGTACACTGAAGCTTTCTTT,CASVDGLKGYTEAFF
TRBJ1-6,TRBV7-6,NA,NA,TGTGCCAGCAGCTTAGCCGGGGGTCCACACTATAATTCACCCCTCCACTTT,CASSLAGGPHYNSPLHF
TRBJ1-4,TRBV18,NA,TRBD1,TGTGCCAGCTCGTCGGACAGGGAAAAACTGTTTTTT,CASSSDREKLFF
TRBJ2-1,TRBV6-5,NA,NA,TGTGCCAGCAGTTACTCGATGGAGGGCAATGAGCAGTTCTTC,CASSYSMEGNEQFF
TRBJ2-3,TRBV7-9,NA,TRBD1,TGTGCCAGCAGCCTGGCGGGCAGGGGGCTCTCAGATACGCAGTATTTT,CASSLAGRGLSDTQYF
TRBJ1-2,TRBV15,NA,NA,TGTGCCACCAGCAGGGGAGTAACCTATGGCTACACCTTC,CATSRGVTYGYTF
TRBJ1-1,TRBV5-1,NA,TRBD1,TGCGCCAGCAGCTCGGGACAGCTAAGAGACACTGAAGCTTTCTTT,CASSSGQLRDTEAFF
TRBJ2-7,TRBV19,few,NA,TGTGCCAGTAGGCTTACGGTGAGCTCCTACGAGCAGTACTTC,CASRLTVSSYEQYF
TRBJ2-2,TRBV5-1,NA,TRBD2,TGCGCCAGCAGCTTGGGGACTAGAGGGAACACCGGGGAGCTGTTTTTT,CASSLGTRGNTGELFF
TRBJ1-2,TRBV28,NA,NA,TGTGCCAGCAGTTTACGACAGCAGAACTATGGCTACACCTTC,CASSLRQQNYGYTF
TRBJ2-7,TRBV6-5,few,NA,TGTGCCAGCAGTTACGGGGTAGCGCGCGCCTACGAGCAGTACTTC,CASSYGVARAYEQYF
TRBJ1-5,TRBV4-3,NA,NA,TGCGCCAGCAGCCAAGAATTTGCAGGGGCTAGTCAGCCCCAGCATTTT,CASSQEFAGASQPQHF
TRBJ2-1,TRBV5-8,NA,TRBD2,TGTGCCAGCAGCTTCCACACCGGGACTAGCGGGACAGATGAGCAGTTCTTC,CASSFHTGTSGTDEQFF
TRBJ1-1,TRBV7-9,NA,TRBD1,TGTGCCAGCAGCCGCCGGGACAGGGCGGAGGCTTTCTTT,CASSRRDRAEAFF
TRBJ2-1,TRBV10-3,NA,NA,TGTGCCATCAGTGAGGGGGGGGGCCATGAGCAGTTCTTC,CAISEGGGHEQFF
TRBJ2-7,TRBV6-1,NA,NA,TGTGCCAGCAGTACCGGGACATTTTACGAGCAGTACTTC,CASSTGTFYEQYF
TRBJ2-1,TRBV6-1,NA,TRBD2,TGTGCCAGCAGCGAGGGACTAGCAAACTACAATGAGCAGTTCTTC,CASSEGLANYNEQFF
TRBJ1-4,TRBV2,NA,NA,TGTGCCAGCAGTCCCGGGCTCATCGCTGCGGGGGAAAAACTGTTTTTT,CASSPGLIAAGEKLFF
TRBJ1-1,TRBV28,NA,NA,TGTGCCAGCAGTTTATCGGGGGGGGCGGCCACTGAAGCTTTCTTT,CASSLSGGAATEAFF
TRBJ2-1,TRBV7-2,few,TRBD2,TGTGCCAGCAGCTTAGGGAGACTAGCGGGGACCTACAATGAGCAGTTCTTC,CASSLGRLAGTYNEQFF
TRBJ1-5,TRBV19,NA,TRBD1,TGTGCCAGCGTCGGACAGGTCAATCAGCCCCAGCATTTT,CASVGQVNQPQHF
TRBJ2-1,TRBV5-1,NA,TRBD2,TGCGCCAGCAGCTGGCTAGCGGGTGGAAATGAGCAGTTCTTC,CASSWLAGGNEQFF
TRBJ2-7,TRBV5-4,NA,TRBD1,TGTGCCAGCAGCTTGGGGGGACAGGTTAACTACGAGCAGTACTTC,CASSLGGQVNYEQYF
TRBJ1-2,TRBV5-4,NA,NA,TGTGCCAGCAGCCCCCGTAGGCAGGGAATCCCGTATGGCTACACCTTC,CASSPRRQGIPYGYTF
TRBJ1-4,TRBV7-9,NA,TRBD1,TGTGCCAGCAGCTTGACAGGGATTGAAAAACTGTTTTTT,CASSLTGIEKLFF
TRBJ2-7,TRBV25-1,NA,NA,TGTGCCAGCAACCAAGACTGGGGCAGGGAGCAGTACTTC,CASNQDWGREQYF
TRBJ2-7,TRBV2,once,TRBD1,TGTGCCAGCAACCGACAGGGGAGCTCCTACGAGCAGTACTTC,CASNRQGSSYEQYF
TRBJ1-2,TRBV27,NA,NA,TGTGCCAGCAGTCTCCTCAGGGCAGGGATTGGCTACACCTTC,CASSLLRAGIGYTF
TRBJ2-1,TRBV4-1,NA,NA,TGCGCCAGCAGCCTCTTGGGACTCGCCTACAATGAGCAGTTCTTC,CASSLLGLAYNEQFF
TRBJ2-7,TRBV15,NA,TRBD1,TGTGCCACCAGCAGAGAGGACAGGGGAGCCTACGAGCAGTACTTC,CATSREDRGAYEQYF
TRBJ2-5,TRBV2,once,NA,TGTGCCAGCTTGCCGGATTACAATGTTCGGGATTTAAAGTACTTC,CASLPDYNVRDLKYF
TRBJ1-2,TRBV18,NA,TRBD1,TGTGCCAGCTCACCACCCGGGACAGCATCTTCCTATGGCTACACCTTC,CASSPPGTASSYGYTF
TRBJ2-1,TRBV28,NA,NA,TGTGCCAGCATCAAGGATGGGACACCCCACAATGAGCAGTTCTTC,CASIKDGTPHNEQFF
TRBJ1-1,TRBV4-3,NA,NA,TGCGCCAGCAGCCAAGATTGGGGGGTGGGCACTGAAGCTTTCTTT,CASSQDWGVGTEAFF
TRBJ1-2,TRBV9,few,NA,TGTGCCAGCGGATGGGGGGGGTCCTATGGCTACACCTTC,CASGWGGSYGYTF
TRBJ2-3,TRBV5-1,NA,NA,TGCGCCAGCAGAGAGGAGACAGATACGCAGTATTTT,CASREETDTQYF
TRBJ2-1,TRBV7-2,once,TRBD1,TGTGCCAGCAGCCCAACAGGGGCCGCGTCCTACAATGAGCAGTTCTTC,CASSPTGAASYNEQFF
TRBJ1-1,TRBV2,NA,NA,TGTGCCACCAAAGTGGAGGGGCGCACTGAAGCTTTCTTT,CATKVEGRTEAFF